This T cell receptor (beta chain) was recorded in a study of OX40 agonist ivuxolimab in advanced cancers. Sequencing used immunoSEQ multiplex PCR; TCRdb keeps in-frame clones, though not all of them. Of some 46,000 clones in the sample, roughly 86% were seen once. The CDR3 consists of 13 residues. With 5 bases removed from V and 6 bases from J, the gap between germline ends came to 14 bases. CDR1 PRHDT and CDR2 FYEKMQ come from the germline V gene (reference sequence). V usage is TRBV13 and J usage is TRBJ2-7, with unresolved D. This clonotype originated in an adult with an advanced solid tumor such as melanoma, head and neck, liver or kidney cancer. The sample in question was CD4+ or CD8+ T cells sorted from blood, obtained in a trial of the OX40 agonist ivuxolimab. For the CDR3, the DNA is TGTGCCAGCAGCCTCTTACCACCTGGCGAGCAGTACGTC. This sequence encodes CASSLLPPGEQYV.